Presented here are 9 T cell receptor beta chains from one specimen sequenced in a study of T cells in Graves' hyperthyroidism and ophthalmopathy. Regions amplified from RNA transcripts were the TCR beta CDR3 regions. With the HTBI primer set, the TCR CDR3 went through a first round of RT-PCR. TCRdb redid the calling of the multiplex PCR reads with MiXCR, one entry per CDR3 protein. The data hold 90,000 to 120,000 distinct CDR3 sequences, with more than 15% observed a single time. Material for sequencing was blood. The receptors stem from a woman aged 45-59 years with Graves' hyperthyroidism.

This clonotype was seen repeatedly, ten times or more. The chain combines TRBV7-9 with TRBJ2-7, with D tentatively TRBD1 (6 bases). This CDR3 is built from 15 residues. Trimming took off 1 base at V and 5 bases at J, with 15 bases between the two ends. Germline V gene lookup returns CDR1 SEHNR and CDR2 FQNEAQ (reference sequence). Here the CDR3 DNA reads TGTGCCAGCAGCTTAGACGGGCAGGGGTCCCACGAGCAGTACTTC. This codes for CASSLDGQGSHEQYF.

The chain employs TRBV5-1 and TRBJ2-7; D may match TRBD1 or TRBD2 (5 bases each). V was pared by 0 bases and J by 6 bases, with 28 bases between. CDR1 and CDR2 (germline): SGHRS, YFSETQ. The CDR3 is 19 amino acids. The CDR3 region has the DNA TGCGCCAGCAGCTTGGATGGTAGTGATTTGGCCGGGGCCCAAGGCGAGCAGTACTTC. Amino acids: CASSLDGSDLAGAQGEQYF.

The gene calls are TRBV29-1 and TRBJ1-2; 7 bases are a match to TRBD1. With 0 bases clipped from V and 5 bases from J, the junction kept 18 bases outside the gene matches. There are 18 residues in the CDR3. Per germline, CDR1 SQVTM and CDR2 ANQGSEA. The CDR3 sequence is CSVEDEWEDRSRTYGYTF. The DNA of the CDR3 is TGCAGCGTTGAAGATGAGTGGGAGGACAGGTCCCGGACGTATGGCTACACCTTC.

This clonotype was detected many times. The chain uses TRBV19 and TRBJ2-3; tentatively, D is TRBD1 or TRBD2 (5 bases each). Trimming cost V 7 bases and J 6 bases, with 14 bases left between them. Germline V gene sequence: CDR1 LNHDA, CDR2 SQIVND (reference sequence). The CDR3 is 13 residues long. The CDR3 DNA follows: TGTGCCAGTAAAAGGGACGGTAGTGATACGCAGTATTTT. It is translated as CASKRDGSDTQYF.

This clonotype came up many times. The chain uses TRBV6-1 and TRBJ2-7; D assignment may be TRBD1 or TRBD2 (5 bases each). Germline-derived CDR1 and CDR2 are MNHNS and SASEGT. Trimming removed 0 bases at V and 8 bases at J, with 8 bases between. The CDR3 loop spans 12 amino acids. DNA of the CDR3: TGTGCCAGCAGTGAAGCCGGGACGAAGCAGTACTTC. Amino acid sequence: CASSEAGTKQYF.

V is TRBV2 and J is TRBJ1-6; no firm D call. Looked up from germline, CDR1 is SNHLY and CDR2 is FYNNEI. The V and J ends lost 3 bases and 7 bases respectively, with 4 bases between them. CDR3 length: 12 residues. CDR3 sequence reads: CASSEGNSPLHF. DNA of the CDR3: TGTGCCAGCAGTGAGGGCAATTCACCCCTCCACTTT.

This clonotype was recorded at least ten times. The rearrangement links TRBV20-1 to TRBJ2-7, with D perhaps TRBD2 (6 bases). CDR3 size: 12 residues. CDR1 DFQATT and CDR2 SNEGSKA come from the germline V gene (reference sequence). Trimming took off 5 bases at V and 2 bases at J, with 10 bases between the two ends. The CDR3 here is CSAGGGTYEQYV. DNA for the CDR3: TGCAGTGCTGGGGGAGGAACCTACGAGCAGTACGTC.

This clonotype appeared a few times. The chain recombines TRBV28 with TRBJ1-1; D unclear. The V and J ends lost 3 bases and 5 bases respectively, with 13 bases between them. Germline CDR1 reads MDHEN; CDR2 reads SYDVKM. The CDR3 loop spans 14 amino acids. In nucleotides, the CDR3 is TGTGCCAGCAGTTTCGGAAGTAGGATGACTGAAGCTTTCTTT. Its protein is CASSFGSRMTEAFF.

This clonotype was observed many times. The chain links TRBV6-2 or TRBV6-3 to TRBJ2-1; D perhaps matches TRBD2 (5 bases). CDR1 is MNHEY, CDR2 SVGEGT, per germline. V dropped 9 bases and J dropped 0 bases, with 21 bases sitting between them. The length of the CDR3 is 17 residues. For the CDR3, the DNA is TGTGCCAGTGGGTCGGCGGGCCGGATGAGCTCCTACAATGAGCAGTTCTTC. This encodes CASGSAGRMSSYNEQFF.